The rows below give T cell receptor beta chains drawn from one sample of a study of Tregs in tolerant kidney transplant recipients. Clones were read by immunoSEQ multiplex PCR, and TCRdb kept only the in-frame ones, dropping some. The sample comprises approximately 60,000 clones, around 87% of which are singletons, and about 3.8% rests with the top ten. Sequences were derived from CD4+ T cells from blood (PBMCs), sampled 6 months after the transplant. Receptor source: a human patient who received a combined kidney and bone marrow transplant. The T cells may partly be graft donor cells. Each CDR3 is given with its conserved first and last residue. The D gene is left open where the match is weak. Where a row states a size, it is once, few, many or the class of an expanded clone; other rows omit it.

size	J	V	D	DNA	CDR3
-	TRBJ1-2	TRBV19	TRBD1	TGTGCCAGTAGTGCAGGGACAGTCTATGGCTACACCTTC	CASSAGTVYGYTF
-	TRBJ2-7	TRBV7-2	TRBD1	TGTGCCAGCAGCCCTAGACAGGGAACCTACGAGCAGTACTTC	CASSPRQGTYEQYF
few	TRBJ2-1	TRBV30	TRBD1	TGTGCCTGGAGTGGTAGCTGGGACAGAAACAATGAGCAGTTCTTC	CAWSGSWDRNNEQFF
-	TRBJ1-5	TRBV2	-	TGTGCCAGCAGTGAACGAAGAGGTGGGGGCCAGCCCCAGCATTTT	CASSERRGGGQPQHF
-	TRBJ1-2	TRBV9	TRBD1	TGTGCCAGCAGCGTATCCCACAGGGGTTATGGCTACACCTTC	CASSVSHRGYGYTF
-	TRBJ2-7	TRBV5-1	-	TGCGCCAGCAGCTTGGGACAGACCTCCTACGAGCAGTACTTC	CASSLGQTSYEQYF
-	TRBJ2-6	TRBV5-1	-	TGCGCCAGCGTAAAAGGAGGGCGCTCTGGGGCCAACGTCCTGACTTTC	CASVKGGRSGANVLTF
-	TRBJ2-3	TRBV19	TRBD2	TGTGCCAGTAGTCCAGCGGGACGCGGGAGGAATACGCAGTATTTT	CASSPAGRGRNTQYF
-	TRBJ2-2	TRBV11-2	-	TGTGCCAGCAGCTCACTAGTCGACACCGGGGAGCTGTTTTTT	CASSSLVDTGELFF
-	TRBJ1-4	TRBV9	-	TGTGCCAGCAGCATCGGCAAAGGGGGTTTCACTAATGAAAAACTGTTTTTT	CASSIGKGGFTNEKLFF
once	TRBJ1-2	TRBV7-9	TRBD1	TGTGCCGGCAGCCCGACGACCGACAGGGATGGCTACACCTTC	CAGSPTTDRDGYTF
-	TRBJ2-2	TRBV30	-	TGTGCCTGGAGTGACAACAGTTACACCGGGGAGCTGTTTTTT	CAWSDNSYTGELFF
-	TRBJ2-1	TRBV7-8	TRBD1	TGTGCCAGCAGCCGCTGGGACAGGGGGAATGAGCAGTTCTTC	CASSRWDRGNEQFF
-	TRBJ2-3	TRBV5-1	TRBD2	TGCGCCAGCAGCTCGGCCGGTGGGAGGGGAACCACAGATACGCAGTATTTT	CASSSAGGRGTTDTQYF
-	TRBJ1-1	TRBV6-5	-	TGTGCCAGCCAGAACAGGGCGAACACTGAAGCTTTCTTT	CASQNRANTEAFF
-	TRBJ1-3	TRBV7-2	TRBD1	TGTGCCAGCAGCACAACGGGACAGGCAGGCTCTGGAAACACCATATATTTT	CASSTTGQAGSGNTIYF
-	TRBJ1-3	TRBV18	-	TGTGCCAGCTCACACTCCAGGGCGAGCTCTGGAAACACCATATATTTT	CASSHSRASSGNTIYF
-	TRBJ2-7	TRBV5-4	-	TGTGCCAGCAGCTTGCAGGGGCCATCCTACGAGCAGTACTTC	CASSLQGPSYEQYF
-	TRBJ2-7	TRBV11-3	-	TGTGCCAGCAGCTTAGATGGGCAGGGGCCGTACGAGCAGTACTTC	CASSLDGQGPYEQYF
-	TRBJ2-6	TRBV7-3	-	TGTGCCAGCAGCCCACTGAGGAGGGGCGGCGGGGCCAACGTCCTGACTTTC	CASSPLRRGGGANVLTF
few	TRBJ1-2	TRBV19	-	TGTGCCAGTTCCTGGGAAAGGGCGGGGAGTGATGGCTACACCTTC	CASSWERAGSDGYTF
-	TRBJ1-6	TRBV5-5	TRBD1	TGTGCCAGCAGCCAGGGACAGGGGACGGGGTATAATTCCCCCCTCCACTTT	CASSQGQGTGYNSPLHF
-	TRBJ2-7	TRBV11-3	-	TGTGCCAGCAGCCAAAGCTCCTACGAGCAGTACTTC	CASSQSSYEQYF
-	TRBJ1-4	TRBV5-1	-	TGCGCCAGCAGCTTGAAGTTGTCGGGGACAACTAATGAAAAACTGTTTTTT	CASSLKLSGTTNEKLFF
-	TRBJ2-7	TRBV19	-	TGTGCCAGTAGTATAGGTTCGGGCGAGCAGTACTTC	CASSIGSGEQYF
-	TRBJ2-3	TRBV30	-	TGTGCCTGGAGTCCTCCCGGGGATACGCAGTATTTT	CAWSPPGDTQYF
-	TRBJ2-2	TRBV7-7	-	TGTGCCAGCAGCTTAAGCGGGACCGGGGAGCTGTTTTTT	CASSLSGTGELFF
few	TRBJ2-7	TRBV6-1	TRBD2	TGTGCCAGCAGGGACCTAGCGGGAGTAGTCGACGAGCAGTACTTC	CASRDLAGVVDEQYF
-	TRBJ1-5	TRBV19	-	TGTGCCAGTCAGACCCCTAGCAAGGGGCCCCAGCATTTT	CASQTPSKGPQHF
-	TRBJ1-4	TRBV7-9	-	TGTGCCAGCAGCTTCAGAGGGTTTGAAAAACTGTTTTTT	CASSFRGFEKLFF
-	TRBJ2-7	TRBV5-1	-	TGCGCCAGCAACTGGGCCCCGGACAGAATCTACGAGCAGTACTTC	CASNWAPDRIYEQYF
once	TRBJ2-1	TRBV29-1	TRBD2	TGCAGCGTTGAAGGGGCTAGCGGGGGAGCTGTTGAGCAGTTCTTC	CSVEGASGGAVEQFF
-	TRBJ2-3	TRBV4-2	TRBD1	TGTGCCAGCAGCCCCCAGCCGGGACAGGAGACCACAGATACGCAGTATTTT	CASSPQPGQETTDTQYF
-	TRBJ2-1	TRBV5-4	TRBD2	TGTGCCAGCAGCTCCCCGGAGGGACTAGCGGACTACAATGAGCAGTTCTTC	CASSSPEGLADYNEQFF
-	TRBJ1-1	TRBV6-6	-	TGTGCCAGCAGTTACTCGAAACAGGGAGGGCGCACTGAAGCTTTCTTT	CASSYSKQGGRTEAFF
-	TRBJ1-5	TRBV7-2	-	TGTGCCAGCAGCAATAGTGGGCCCCAGCATTTT	CASSNSGPQHF
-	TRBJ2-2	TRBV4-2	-	TGTGCCAGCAGCCAAGATCAGTTACCCGGGGAGCTGTTTTTT	CASSQDQLPGELFF
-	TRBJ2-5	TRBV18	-	TGTGCCAGCTCTCCCCAGGGAGAGACCCAGTACTTC	CASSPQGETQYF
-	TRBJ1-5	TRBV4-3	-	TGCGCCAGCAGCCAAGATTCGGGTAAAGAGTCTGGTCCACCTAGCAATCAGCCCCAGCATTTT	CASSQDSGKESGPPSNQPQHF
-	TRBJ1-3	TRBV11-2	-	TGTGCCAGCAGCTTAGCTCGGACAGTCGGAAACACCATATATTTT	CASSLARTVGNTIYF
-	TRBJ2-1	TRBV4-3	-	TGCGCCAGCAGCCAAGAAGTGAGGCAAAGAGAGTACAATGAGCAGTTCTTC	CASSQEVRQREYNEQFF
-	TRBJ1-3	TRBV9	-	TGTGCCAGCAGCACAGACTCTGGAAACACCATATATTTT	CASSTDSGNTIYF
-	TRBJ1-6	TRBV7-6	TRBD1	TGTGCCAGCACCCGGACAGGGGGCTTTAGTTCACCCCTCCACTTT	CASTRTGGFSSPLHF
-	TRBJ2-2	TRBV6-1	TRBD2	TGTGCCAGCAGTGTACTAGCGGGAGACACCGGGGAGCTGTTTTTC	CASSVLAGDTGELFF
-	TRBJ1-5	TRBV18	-	TGTGCCAGCTCACCCGGTGGGGGGAATAGCAATCAGCCCCAGCATTTT	CASSPGGGNSNQPQHF
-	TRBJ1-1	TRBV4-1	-	TGCGCCAGCAGCCACGTTTGGACTCGAGGAGCTTTCTTT	CASSHVWTRGAFF
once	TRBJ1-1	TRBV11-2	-	TGTGCCAGCAGCTCCAGGGGAGTAGGGACTGAAGCTTTCTTT	CASSSRGVGTEAFF
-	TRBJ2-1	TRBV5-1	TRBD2	TGCGCCAGCAGCTACGTAGCGGGAGTGGGGAATGGGCAGTTCTTC	CASSYVAGVGNGQFF
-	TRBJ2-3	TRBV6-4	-	TGTGCCAGCAGTGACCCATCCTGGACAGCGGACATAGCAGATACGCAGTATTTT	CASSDPSWTADIADTQYF
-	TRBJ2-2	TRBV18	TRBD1	TGTGCCAGCTCACCCAAACAGGGGTTGAACACCGGGGAGCTGTTTTTT	CASSPKQGLNTGELFF
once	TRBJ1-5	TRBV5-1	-	TGCGCCAGCAGCTCGGGGGAAAGGGGTCAGCCCCAGCATTTT	CASSSGERGQPQHF
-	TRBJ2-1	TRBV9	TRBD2	TGTGCCAGCAGCTGGGGACTAGCGGGAGGGATAAATGAGCAGTTCTTC	CASSWGLAGGINEQFF